This TCR beta chain was sequenced during a study of blood T cell repertoires in COVID-19. Study-level background: The United States, Italy and Spain were the sources of the acute and convalescent COVID-19 samples.

Using immunoSEQ multiplex PCR, the repertoire was profiled, and TCRdb retains in-frame clones only, with some absent. The table lists more than 300,000 clones, 87% of them singletons. Resolution of symptoms, clearance, or two negative PCRs was present in recovered Cohort 3 donors. The V and J ends lost 5 bases and 4 bases, in that order; junction bases with no gene match: 11. The CDR3 runs 16 residues. Germline values: CDR1 MNHEY, CDR2 SMNVEV (reference sequence). This clone was seen a few times. At the DNA level, this CDR3 is encoded by other sequences in the same sample as well. Material for sequencing was PBMCs or T cells enriched from blood (not recorded which). The chain recombines TRBV27 with TRBJ1-5; TRBD1 matches 7 bases. The TCR originated in a woman in her 30s who had recovered from COVID-19. Written as DNA, the CDR3 is TGTGCCAGCAGTCCACGACAGGGAAGGAGTAATCAGCCCCAGCATTTT. Translation gives CASSPRQGRSNQPQHF.